One sample yielded the 24 T cell receptor beta chains listed below, sequenced in a study of blood T cell repertoires in COVID-19. Here immunoSEQ multiplex PCR was the method, and the copy in TCRdb shows in-frame clones only, minus some. The table has over 65,000 clones, about 81% seen once. Sequenced material: peripheral blood. The receptor source for this set is a human donor in a cohort sampled during active COVID-19.

The V and J genes are TRBV6-5 and TRBJ1-2, with D maybe TRBD1 (5 bases). This CDR3 contains 14 residues. Germline loops: CDR1 MNHEY, CDR2 SVGAGI. Trimming removed 4 bases at V and 8 bases at J, with 17 bases between. This CDR3 reads CASSSFGPNRGYTF. CDR3 sequence (DNA): TGTGCCAGCAGTTCTTTCGGGCCCAACAGGGGCTACACCTTC.

The rearrangement joins TRBV27 to TRBJ1-2; D not resolved. Germline-derived CDR1 and CDR2 are MNHEY and SMNVEV (reference sequence). CDR3 length: 14 amino acids. V lost 3 bases and J 6 bases, leaving 14 bases between the germline ends. CDR3 in DNA: TGTGCCAGCAGTTTCGGCGGGAATCGGAATGGCTACACCTTC. Protein: CASSFGGNRNGYTF.

This clone was counted between two and nine times. This chain connects TRBV2 to TRBJ1-6; D gene uncertain. CDR3 length equals 16 residues. Germline CDR1 and CDR2: SNHLY and FYNNEI. V gave up 8 bases and J gave up 7 bases, with 21 bases separating them. The CDR3 DNA follows: TGTGCCAGCGGCCCTCCCGCCCGGGAGGAGAATTCACCCCTCCACTTT. As protein: CASGPPAREENSPLHF. The full variable domain, its missing parts supplied by reference TRBV2 and TRBJ1-6, is EPEVTQTPSHQVTQMGQEVILRCVPISNHLYFYWYRQILGQKVEFLVSFYNNEISEKSEIFDDQFSVERPDGSNFTLKIRSTKLEDSAMYFCASGPPAREENSPLHFGNGTRLTVT.

Turning to this clone: The junction shows a germline mismatch at one end, possibly a read error. This rearrangement joins TRBV6-1 to TRBJ2-1, with 7 bases that match TRBD1. CDR1 MNHNS and CDR2 SASEGT come from the germline V gene. This CDR3 has 15 residues. As DNA, the CDR3 is TGTGCCAGCAGGGAAGGGACAGCTGCCTACAATGAGCAGTTCTTC. Translated: CASREGTAAYNEQFF.

The chain couples TRBV19 to TRBJ2-5; TRBD1 matches at 11 bases. From germline, CDR1 is LNHDA and CDR2 SQIVND (reference sequence). V shed 5 bases and J 5 bases; nucleotides not matched to a gene: 7. CDR3 length equals 15 residues. CDR3 loop: CASSAGTGGLETQYF. The CDR3, as DNA: TGTGCCAGTAGTGCCGGGACAGGGGGTTTGGAGACCCAGTACTTC.

V is TRBV20-1 and J is TRBJ2-5, with unresolved D. This CDR3 spans 14 amino acids. Germline CDR1 reads DFQATT; CDR2 reads SNEGSKA (reference sequence). V was cut by 3 bases and J by 0 bases, with 11 bases left in between. In DNA, the CDR3 is TGCAGTGCTAGTGAGTCTTTGTACCAAGAGACCCAGTACTTC. This codes for CSASESLYQETQYF.

The V call is TRBV18, the J call TRBJ2-2; 7 bases are shared with TRBD2. The CDR3 extends over 14 amino acids. Trimming cost V 3 bases and J 6 bases; bases outside gene matches: 4. CDR1 KGHSH and CDR2 LQKENI come from the germline V gene. CDR3 sequence: CASSPGLGAGELFF. CDR3 coding DNA: TGTGCCAGCTCACCTGGACTAGGGGCCGGGGAGCTGTTTTTT.

V is TRBV28 and J is TRBJ1-5; no reliable D call. In germline, CDR1 is MDHEN, CDR2 SYDVKM. The ends were cut back, 3 bases at V and 0 bases at J, with 9 bases in the middle. This CDR3 has 15 amino acids. CDR3 region: CASSFRGNSNQPQHF. The CDR3 nucleotides are TGTGCCAGCAGTTTTCGGGGAAATAGCAATCAGCCCCAGCATTTT.

V is TRBV6-5 and J is TRBJ2-5; D not resolved. Per the germline V gene, CDR1 is MNHEY and CDR2 is SVGAGI. This CDR3 comprises 14 residues. The V gene lost 2 bases and the J gene lost 5 bases, with 12 bases spanning the gap. The CDR3 spells CASSYDIRLETQYF. CDR3 nucleotides: TGTGCCAGCAGTTACGACATCAGGCTCGAGACCCAGTACTTC.

This sequence joins TRBV10-3 and TRBJ1-4, with no clear D. V gave up 2 bases and J gave up 10 bases, with 11 bases separating them. This CDR3 has 13 amino acids. CDR1 ENHRY and CDR2 SYGVKD come from the germline V gene. The CDR3 sequence is CAISEDSTGKLFF. The CDR3 region has the DNA TGTGCCATCAGTGAGGACTCAACTGGAAAACTGTTTTTT.

The V gene is TRBV5-4, the J gene TRBJ2-7, with a weak D call TRBD1 (6 bases). Trimming pared 4 bases from V and 5 bases from J, leaving 16 bases between. The CDR3 has 14 residues. The germline gives CDR1 SGHNT, CDR2 YYREEE (reference sequence). The CDR3 sequence is CASSRTALSDEQYF. The CDR3, as DNA: TGTGCCAGCAGCCGGACAGCCCTATCGGACGAGCAGTACTTC.

V and J are TRBV13 and TRBJ1-1; D might be TRBD1 (6 bases). There are 19 residues in the CDR3. Germline CDR1 PRHDT, CDR2 FYEKMQ (reference sequence). Trimming pared 0 bases from V and 5 bases from J, leaving 25 bases between. The CDR3 here is CASSLGEEPGKGEVTEAFF. The DNA for the CDR3 is TGTGCCAGCAGCTTAGGTGAAGAACCGGGAAAGGGGGAAGTTACTGAAGCTTTCTTT.

This sequence joins TRBV5-1 and TRBJ2-1, with TRBD2 identical over 7 bases. The V segment lost 7 bases and the J segment 5 bases; nucleotides outside the gene matches: 9. CDR3 length: 14 residues. Germline V lookup: CDR1 SGHRS, CDR2 YFSETQ. CDR3 amino acids: CASRGVTQDNEQFF. The CDR3 DNA reads as TGCGCCAGCCGGGGGGTGACGCAGGACAATGAGCAGTTCTTC.

This chain connects TRBV7-8 to TRBJ2-2; D possibly corresponds to TRBD2 (6 bases). Between the trimmed V and J ends, which lost 3 bases and 2 bases, there was a span of 13 bases. The CDR3 is 16 residues long. In germline, CDR1 is SGHVS, CDR2 FQNEAQ. CDR3 in DNA: TGTGCCAGCAGCTTCGGGGTAGCGGTCAACACCGGGGAGCTGTTTTTT. Translating it yields CASSFGVAVNTGELFF.

The V and J genes are TRBV24-1 and TRBJ2-1; 8 nucleotides agree with TRBD2. Germline V gene sequence: CDR1 KGHDR, CDR2 SFDVKD. The CDR3 length is 15 residues. The trim removed 4 bases at V and 8 bases at J, leaving 9 bases unmatched. The CDR3 DNA is TGTGCCACCAGTGAGCATAGCGGGAATCGTGATGAGCAGTTCTTC. Translating gives CATSEHSGNRDEQFF.

The chain joins TRBV28 to TRBJ2-7; D not certain. In germline, CDR1 is MDHEN, CDR2 SYDVKM. The CDR3 length is 12 residues. Trimming removed 2 bases from V and 2 bases from J, with 4 bases in between. The CDR3 is CASSLPPYEQYF. The CDR3 nucleotides are TGTGCCAGCAGTTTACCTCCCTACGAGCAGTACTTC.

The rearrangement links TRBV30 to TRBJ1-6, with TRBD1 matching over 10 bases. Germline CDR1 reads GTSNPN; CDR2 reads SVGIG (reference sequence). The CDR3 sequence is 15 residues long. With 3 bases clipped from V and 4 bases from J, the junction kept 3 bases outside the gene matches. Here the CDR3 reads CAWSRDRGYNSPLHF. The CDR3 DNA sequence: TGTGCCTGGAGCCGGGACAGGGGTTATAATTCACCCCTCCACTTT.

This sequence joins TRBV23-1 and TRBJ1-1; D uncertain. TRBV23-1 is sorted into the ORF group, with uncertain function. The CDR3 has 12 amino acids. Trimming stripped 5 bases from V and 5 bases from J, with 9 bases between. CDR3 in DNA: TGCGCCAGCAGTGAGGGTTGGACTGAAGCTTTCTTT. Translated, it gives CASSEGWTEAFF.

This clone was counted a single time. The chain joins TRBV19 to TRBJ2-1; D is possibly TRBD1 (6 bases). With 4 bases removed from V and 0 bases from J, the gap between germline ends came to 28 bases. Per the germline V gene, CDR1 is LNHDA and CDR2 is SQIVND (reference sequence). The CDR3 spans 21 residues. Here the CDR3 DNA reads TGTGCCAGTAGTACCAATTCGGCTCGCAGGGGTGGTCTTAGCTCCTACAATGAGCAGTTCTTC. Translating it yields CASSTNSARRGGLSSYNEQFF.

The V gene is TRBV4-3, the J gene TRBJ2-7; 11 bases line up with TRBD2. The junction had 10 bases not matched to a gene; V was cut back by 1 base and J by 5 bases. The CDR3 length is 17 residues. Looked up from germline, CDR1 is LGHNA and CDR2 is YSLEER. CDR3 loop: CASSQGIAGGPENEQYF. CDR3 DNA sequence: TGCGCCAGCAGCCAAGGTATAGCGGGAGGGCCAGAGAACGAGCAGTACTTC.

The chain carries TRBV19 and TRBJ2-3, with 7 bases that match TRBD1. V lost 3 bases and J lost 0; bases outside the gene matches: 3. CDR1 LNHDA and CDR2 SQIVND come from the germline V gene (reference sequence). CDR3 size: 15 residues. The CDR3, as DNA: TGTGCCAGTAGTATCGACAGGGTTAGCACAGATACGCAGTATTTT. Amino acids: CASSIDRVSTDTQYF.

This sequence joins TRBV19 and TRBJ2-7, with 8 bases that match TRBD2. The V gene's germline CDR1 is LNHDA and CDR2 SQIVND (reference sequence). This CDR3 region has 13 residues. With 9 bases clipped from V and 1 base from J, the junction kept 5 bases outside the gene matches. The CDR3: CASGRAASYEQYF. In DNA form, the CDR3 reads TGTGCCAGCGGGAGGGCCGCATCCTACGAGCAGTACTTC. The variable domain in full, with the rest retrieved from reference TRBV19 and TRBJ2-7, is DGGITQSPKYLFRKEGQNVTLSCEQNLNHDAMYWYRQDPGQGLRLIYYSQIVNDFQKGDIAEGYSVSREKKESFPLTVTSAQKNPTAFYLCASGRAASYEQYFGPGTRLTVT.

This clone came up once. The J gene is TRBJ2-5, the V gene TRBV5-6; a weak D match, TRBD2 (5 bases). V was shortened by 4 bases and J by 2 bases, with 9 bases between the two germline ends. The CDR3 is 13 amino acids. The V gene's germline CDR1 is SGHDT and CDR2 YYEEEE. CDR3: CASSPGVQETQYF. Here the CDR3 DNA reads TGTGCCAGCAGCCCCGGGGTACAAGAGACCCAGTACTTC.

This clone was picked up a small number of times. The chain joins TRBV5-1 to TRBJ2-3; D ambiguous. The germline CDR1 and CDR2 sequences are SGHRS and YFSETQ. V was cut by 0 bases and J by 6 bases, with 11 bases left in between. The CDR3 is 14 residues long. This chain's CDR3 is CASSLDSLADTQYF. CDR3 bases: TGCGCCAGCAGCTTGGACAGTTTGGCGGATACGCAGTATTTT.